A selection of T cell receptor beta chains follows, all from one sample in a study of blood T cell repertoires in COVID-19. The method was immunoSEQ multiplex PCR; TCRdb's version includes in-frame clones alone and lacks a portion of them. The top ten clones hold 6% to 7% of a sample with around 140,000 clones, 85% to 90% of them seen once. The sample consisted of peripheral blood. The receptors stem from an elderly man with acute or convalescent COVID-19. CDR3s include the opening cysteine and the closing phenylalanine or tryptophan. D genes are given only for firm matches. The size entry is marked missing in some rows and otherwise reads once, few, many or a size class.

d_gene,abundance,v_gene,j_gene,CDR3nt,CDR3aa
.,.,TRBV10-1,TRBJ2-3,TGCGCCAGCAGTGGGAGGTGGGGAGATACGCAGTATTTT,CASSGRWGDTQYF
.,.,TRBV12-3/TRBV12-4,TRBJ1-1,TGTGCCAGCAGTTTTGGGCAGAACACTGAAGCTTTCTTT,CASSFGQNTEAFF
.,.,TRBV5-8,TRBJ1-4,TGTGCCAGCAGCTTCCGGACAGTAACTAATGAAAAACTGTTTTTT,CASSFRTVTNEKLFF
.,.,TRBV28,TRBJ1-1,TGTGCCAGCAGTTTACCACACAGTTTTGAAGCTTTCTTT,CASSLPHSFEAFF
.,.,TRBV5-6,TRBJ1-2,TGTGCCAGCAGCTCAAATCGAGGGTCGAACTATGGCTACACCTTC,CASSSNRGSNYGYTF
TRBD1,.,TRBV5-1,TRBJ1-3,TGCGCCAGCAGGACAGGGGACCTCTCTGGAAACACCATATATTTT,CASRTGDLSGNTIYF
TRBD1,.,TRBV10-3,TRBJ1-1,TGTGCCATCAGCGCAGACAGGGGCCCTGAAGCTTTCTTT,CAISADRGPEAFF
TRBD1,once,TRBV7-2,TRBJ1-4,TGTGCCAGCAGCAACTCAGGGGGCAGGGGCGAAAAACTGTTTTTT,CASSNSGGRGEKLFF
.,.,TRBV2,TRBJ2-3,TGTGCCAGCATGGAGGGTTCTTCTAACTTGGTTACGCAGTATTTT,CASMEGSSNLVTQYF
TRBD2,.,TRBV28,TRBJ2-1,TGTGCCAGCAGTTTATCTAGCGGGGGGGCCAGCGGATACAATGAGCAGTTCTTC,CASSLSSGGASGYNEQFF
TRBD2,.,TRBV9,TRBJ2-3,TGTGCCAGCAGCGTAGGCCCGGGGGGGAACACAGATACGCAGTATTTT,CASSVGPGGNTDTQYF
TRBD1,.,TRBV11-2,TRBJ1-2,TGTGCCAGCAGCTCCCCCCAGGGACAGGCTGGCTACACCTTC,CASSSPQGQAGYTF
TRBD1,.,TRBV5-6,TRBJ1-1,TGTGCCAGCAGTAGGGGACAGACTATGAACACTGAAGCTTTCTTT,CASSRGQTMNTEAFF
.,.,TRBV24-1,TRBJ1-5,TGTGCCACCAGTGATTCGTCAGGGGATCAGCCCCAGCATTTT,CATSDSSGDQPQHF
TRBD1,.,TRBV7-2,TRBJ2-1,TGTGCCAGCAGCTTAATCAGGGGGAACAATGAGCAGTTCTTC,CASSLIRGNNEQFF
TRBD1,.,TRBV11-3,TRBJ2-4,TGTGCCAGCAGACCACCTCGGGACAGGGGAATACGGGAGGACATTCAGTACTTC,CASRPPRDRGIREDIQYF
.,.,TRBV12-2,TRBJ2-5,TGTGCAAGTCGCTTAGTAACAGGGGGGGAGACCCAGTACTTC,CASRLVTGGETQYF
TRBD2,.,TRBV5-1,TRBJ2-3,TGCGCCAGCAGCCCCACTAGCGGGGGGGTAGGCACAGATACGCAGTATTTT,CASSPTSGGVGTDTQYF
.,few,TRBV21-1,TRBJ1-5,TGTGCCAGCAGCTCCCGGACTTTCATGTTTCAGCCCCAGCATTTT,CASSSRTFMFQPQHF
.,.,TRBV7-9,TRBJ1-3,TGTGCCAGCAGTACCGGGGGGGCGCTTGGAAACACCATATATTTT,CASSTGGALGNTIYF
TRBD1,once,TRBV7-2,TRBJ1-6,TGTGCCAGCAGCCCCGGGACAGGCATTAATTCACCCCTCCACTTT,CASSPGTGINSPLHF
.,.,TRBV3-1/TRBV3-2,TRBJ1-1,TGTGCCAGCAGCCAAGTCGGATTAGGGAGTTCTGAAGCTTTCTTT,CASSQVGLGSSEAFF
TRBD2,.,TRBV3-1/TRBV3-2,TRBJ2-7,TGTGCCAGCAGCCCGCGACTAGCGGGCGAGCAGTACTTC,CASSPRLAGEQYF
TRBD1,.,TRBV18,TRBJ1-1,TGTGCCAGCTCACCACAACGACAGGGTTTGCACACTGAAGCTTTCTTT,CASSPQRQGLHTEAFF
.,.,TRBV27,TRBJ2-1,TGTGCCAGCAGCCCCACAGTCACTGAGCAGTTCTTC,CASSPTVTEQFF
TRBD2,.,TRBV29-1,TRBJ2-1,TGCAGCGTCAAGGGGTTAGCGGGTTACAATGAGCAGTTCTTC,CSVKGLAGYNEQFF
TRBD1,.,TRBV4-1,TRBJ2-1,TGCGCCAGCAGCCAAGACCGGGACAGGCCGTTCTTC,CASSQDRDRPFF
.,.,TRBV27,TRBJ1-2,TGTGCCAGCAGTTTTGGAGCTCAGGGGTTACCCTATGGCTACACCTTC,CASSFGAQGLPYGYTF
.,few,TRBV5-4,TRBJ2-7,TGTGCCAGCAGCCACCCTGTTCACTCTAGCGCCCAAGGGGCCTACGAGCAGTACTTC,CASSHPVHSSAQGAYEQYF
TRBD1,.,TRBV3-1/TRBV3-2,TRBJ1-2,TGTGCCACGTCCACAGGGGGATATGGCTACACCTTC,CATSTGGYGYTF
TRBD1,.,TRBV5-1,TRBJ2-7,TGCGCCAGCAGCTCTGGGACAGGGGACTACGAGCAGTACTTC,CASSSGTGDYEQYF
TRBD2,.,TRBV15,TRBJ2-2,TGTGCCACCTACTCAAGGGATGGCGGGGGGTGGACCGGGGAGCTGTTTTTT,CATYSRDGGGWTGELFF
.,.,TRBV11-2,TRBJ1-6,TGTGCCAGCAGCTCCCGGGGGGGGGATTCACCCCTCCACTTT,CASSSRGGDSPLHF
TRBD2,few,TRBV6-4,TRBJ2-6,TGTGCCAGCAGTTCAGCTTCTCCGGGGGGGAGCTCTGGGGCCAACGTCCTGACTTTC,CASSSASPGGSSGANVLTF
.,.,TRBV29-1,TRBJ2-7,TGCAGCGTTGAACGGGGCGAGCAGTACTTC,CSVERGEQYF
.,.,TRBV7-9,TRBJ1-1,TGTGCCAGCAGCTTACTCCGCGCTGAAGCTTTCTTT,CASSLLRAEAFF
.,.,TRBV7-8,TRBJ2-5,TGTGCCAGCAGCTTAGGGGGCAGGGAGACCCAGTACTTC,CASSLGGRETQYF
.,.,TRBV7-6,TRBJ2-2,TGTGCCAGCAGCAACCAAGGACTCGGCGGCACCGGGGAGCTGTTTTTT,CASSNQGLGGTGELFF
.,few,TRBV7-8,TRBJ1-2,TGTGCCAGCAGCTTATCCAGGGGTTTGGAAGGCTACACCTTC,CASSLSRGLEGYTF
.,.,TRBV5-1,TRBJ2-5,TGCGCCAGCAGCTTGTCGACAGAGCAAGAGACCCAGTACTTC,CASSLSTEQETQYF